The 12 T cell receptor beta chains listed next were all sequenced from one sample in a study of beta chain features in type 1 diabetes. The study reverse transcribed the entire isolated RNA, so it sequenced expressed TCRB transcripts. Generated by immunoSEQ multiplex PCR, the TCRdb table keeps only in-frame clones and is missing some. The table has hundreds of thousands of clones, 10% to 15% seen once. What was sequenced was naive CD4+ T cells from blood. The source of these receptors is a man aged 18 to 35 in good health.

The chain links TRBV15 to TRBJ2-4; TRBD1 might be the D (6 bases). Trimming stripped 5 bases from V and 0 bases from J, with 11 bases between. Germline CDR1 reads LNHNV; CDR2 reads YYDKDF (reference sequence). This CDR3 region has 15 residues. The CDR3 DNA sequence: TGTGCCACCAGCGGGACACCTCTAGCCAAAAACATTCAGTACTTC. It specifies CATSGTPLAKNIQYF.

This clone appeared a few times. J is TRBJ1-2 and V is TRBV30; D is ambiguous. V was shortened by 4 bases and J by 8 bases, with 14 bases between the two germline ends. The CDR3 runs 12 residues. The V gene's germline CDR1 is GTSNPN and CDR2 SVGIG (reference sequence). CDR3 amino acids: CAWNNSPEGYTF. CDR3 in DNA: TGTGCCTGGAATAACTCCCCGGAGGGCTACACCTTC. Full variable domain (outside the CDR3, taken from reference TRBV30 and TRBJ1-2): SQTIHQWPATLVQPVGSPLSLECTVEGTSNPNLYWYRQAAGRGLQLLFYSVGIGQISSEVPQNLSASRPQDRQFILSSKKLLLSDSGFYLCAWNNSPEGYTFGSGTRLTVV.

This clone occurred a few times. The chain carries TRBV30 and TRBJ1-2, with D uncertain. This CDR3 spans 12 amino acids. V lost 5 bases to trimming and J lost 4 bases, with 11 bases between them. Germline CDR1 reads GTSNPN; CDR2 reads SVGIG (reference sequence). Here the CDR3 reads CAWGPGIYGYTF. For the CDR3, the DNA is TGTGCCTGGGGCCCGGGGATCTATGGCTACACCTTC.

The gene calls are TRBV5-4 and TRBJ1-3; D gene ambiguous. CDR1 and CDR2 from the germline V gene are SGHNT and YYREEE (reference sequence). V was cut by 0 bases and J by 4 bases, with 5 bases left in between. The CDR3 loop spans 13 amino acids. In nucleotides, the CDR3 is TGTGCCAGCAGCTTGGGTGAGGGAAACACCATATATTTT. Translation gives CASSLGEGNTIYF.

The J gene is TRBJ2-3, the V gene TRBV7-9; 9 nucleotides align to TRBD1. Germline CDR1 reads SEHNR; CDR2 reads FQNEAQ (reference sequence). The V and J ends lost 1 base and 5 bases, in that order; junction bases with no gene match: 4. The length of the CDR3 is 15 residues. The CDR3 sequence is CASSLDTGGQDTQYF. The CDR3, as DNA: TGTGCCAGCAGCTTAGACACAGGGGGCCAAGATACGCAGTATTTT.

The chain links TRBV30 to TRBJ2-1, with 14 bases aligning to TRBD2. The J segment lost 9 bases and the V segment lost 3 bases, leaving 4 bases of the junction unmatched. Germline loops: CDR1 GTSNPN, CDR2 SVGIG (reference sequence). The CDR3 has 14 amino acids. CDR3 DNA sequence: TGTGCCTGGAGGACTAGCGGGAGGGTGGGTGAGCAGTTCTTC. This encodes CAWRTSGRVGEQFF.

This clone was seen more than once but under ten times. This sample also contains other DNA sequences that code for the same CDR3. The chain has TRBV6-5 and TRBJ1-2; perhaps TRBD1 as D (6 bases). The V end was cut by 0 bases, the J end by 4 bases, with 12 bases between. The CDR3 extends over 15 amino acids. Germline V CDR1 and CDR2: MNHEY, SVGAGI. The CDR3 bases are TGTGCCAGCAGTTACTCGGTGACAGGTGGCTATGGCTACACCTTC. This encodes CASSYSVTGGYGYTF.

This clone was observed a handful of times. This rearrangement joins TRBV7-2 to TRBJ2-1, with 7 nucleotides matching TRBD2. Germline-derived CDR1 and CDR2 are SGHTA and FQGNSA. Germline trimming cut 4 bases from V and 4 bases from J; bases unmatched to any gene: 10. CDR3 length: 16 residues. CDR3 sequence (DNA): TGTGCCAGCAGCTCCCGGGGGGAGCGGGGATACAATGAGCAGTTCTTC. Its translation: CASSSRGERGYNEQFF.

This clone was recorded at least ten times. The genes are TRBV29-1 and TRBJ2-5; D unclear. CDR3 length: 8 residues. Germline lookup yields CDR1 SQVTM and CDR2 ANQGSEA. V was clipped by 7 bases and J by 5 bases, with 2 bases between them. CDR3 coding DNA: TGCAGCGCGGAGACCCAGTACTTC. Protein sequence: CSAETQYF.

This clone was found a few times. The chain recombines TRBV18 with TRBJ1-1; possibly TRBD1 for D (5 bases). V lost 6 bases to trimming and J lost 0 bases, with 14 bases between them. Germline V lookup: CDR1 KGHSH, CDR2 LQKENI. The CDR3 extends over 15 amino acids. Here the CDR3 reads CASSTAGPLNTEAFF. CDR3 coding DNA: TGTGCCAGCTCCACAGCGGGACCTTTGAACACTGAAGCTTTCTTT.

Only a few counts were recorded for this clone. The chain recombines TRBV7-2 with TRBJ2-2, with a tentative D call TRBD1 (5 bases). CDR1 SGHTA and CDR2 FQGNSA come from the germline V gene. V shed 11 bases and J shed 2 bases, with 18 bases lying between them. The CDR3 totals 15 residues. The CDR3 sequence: CAASRETANTGELFF. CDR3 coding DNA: TGTGCCGCCTCCCGTGAGACAGCCAACACCGGGGAGCTGTTTTTT.

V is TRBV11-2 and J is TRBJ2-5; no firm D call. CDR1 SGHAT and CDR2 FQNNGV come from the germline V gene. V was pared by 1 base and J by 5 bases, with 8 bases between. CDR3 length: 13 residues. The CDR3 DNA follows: TGTGCCAGCAGCTTAGCACTAAGGGAGACCCAGTACTTC. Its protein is CASSLALRETQYF.